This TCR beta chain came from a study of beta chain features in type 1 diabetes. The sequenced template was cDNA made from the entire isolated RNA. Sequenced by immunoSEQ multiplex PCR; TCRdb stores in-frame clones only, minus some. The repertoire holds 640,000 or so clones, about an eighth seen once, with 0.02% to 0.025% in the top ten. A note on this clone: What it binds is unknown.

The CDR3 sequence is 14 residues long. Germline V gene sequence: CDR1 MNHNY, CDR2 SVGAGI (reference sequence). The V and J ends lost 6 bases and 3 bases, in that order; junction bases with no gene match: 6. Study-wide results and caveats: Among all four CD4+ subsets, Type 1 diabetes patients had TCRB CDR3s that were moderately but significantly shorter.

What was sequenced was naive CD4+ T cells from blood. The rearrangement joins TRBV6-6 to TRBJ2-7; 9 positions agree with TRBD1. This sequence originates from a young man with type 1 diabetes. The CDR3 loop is CASRRTGESYEQYF. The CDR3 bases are TGTGCCAGCAGGCGGACAGGGGAAAGCTACGAGCAGTACTTC.